These 5 T cell receptor beta chains were sequenced from one sample in a study of cytomegalovirus exposure and HLA in healthy donors. The PCR ran on 60 Vbeta and 13 Jbeta primers. Libraries were prepared by immunoSEQ multiplex PCR; TCRdb keeps only in-frame clonotypes and omits some of them. This table holds around 160,000 clones, roughly 80% found once. The material sequenced was PBMCs. Receptors originate from a woman between 40 and 50 years old in good health and CMV-seropositive.

V and J are TRBV9 and TRBJ1-6; D is uncertain. The CDR3 extends over 16 amino acids. Looked up from germline, CDR1 is SGDLS and CDR2 is YYNGEE. Trimming cost V 1 base and J 0 bases, with 8 bases left between them. The CDR3 is CASSVLESSYNSPLHF. The CDR3 bases are TGTGCCAGCAGCGTACTAGAGAGCTCCTATAATTCACCCCTCCACTTT.

The chain joins TRBV2 to TRBJ2-3, with D perhaps matching TRBD2 (5 bases). The CDR3 loop spans 13 amino acids. With 6 bases removed from V and 4 bases from J, the gap between germline ends came to 11 bases. Germline CDR1 SNHLY, CDR2 FYNNEI. CDR3 amino acids: CASRDWQSDTQYF. DNA for the CDR3: TGTGCCAGCAGGGACTGGCAGTCAGATACGCAGTATTTT.

The rearrangement uses TRBV28 and TRBJ2-5; D might be TRBD1 (5 bases). The CDR3 totals 15 residues. The germline V gene encodes CDR1 MDHEN and CDR2 SYDVKM. Between the trimmed V and J ends, which lost 6 bases and 5 bases, there was a span of 19 bases. The CDR3 loop reads CASSPPQGGWETQYF. In nucleotides, the CDR3 is TGTGCCAGCAGCCCACCGCAGGGTGGGTGGGAGACCCAGTACTTC.

The CDR3 spells CASRATGGSYNEQFF. CDR3 in DNA: TGTGCCAGCAGGGCCACAGGGGGCTCCTACAATGAGCAGTTCTTC. The chain combines TRBV7-2 with TRBJ2-1, with 8 positions matching TRBD1. Germline CDR1 and CDR2: SGHTA and FQGNSA. There are 15 residues in the CDR3. V was clipped by 6 bases and J by 0 bases; unmatched bases: 4.

The table lists this clone with a count of one. The chain uses TRBV21-1 and TRBJ1-2. TRBV21-1 is an annotated pseudogene. This CDR3 comprises 15 residues. CDR3: CASSIDSGRAYGYTF. The DNA for the CDR3 is TGTGCCAGCAGCATCGATTCCGGGAGAGCCTATGGCTACACCTTC.